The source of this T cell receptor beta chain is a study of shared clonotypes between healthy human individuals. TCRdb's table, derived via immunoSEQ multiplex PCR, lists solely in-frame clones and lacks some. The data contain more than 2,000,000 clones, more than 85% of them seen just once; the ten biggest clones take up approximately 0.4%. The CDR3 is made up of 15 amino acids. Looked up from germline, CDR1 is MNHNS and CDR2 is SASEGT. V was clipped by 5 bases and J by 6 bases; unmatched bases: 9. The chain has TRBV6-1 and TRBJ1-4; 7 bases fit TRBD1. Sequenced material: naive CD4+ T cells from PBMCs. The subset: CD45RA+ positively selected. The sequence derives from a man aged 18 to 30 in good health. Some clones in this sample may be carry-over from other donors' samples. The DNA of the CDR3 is TGTGCCAGCAGTAGACAGGGTAAATACGATGAAAAACTGTTTTTT. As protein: CASSRQGKYDEKLFF.